A selection of T cell receptor beta chains follows, all from one sample in a study of B cell selection in AIRE deficiency. Libraries were prepared by immunoSEQ multiplex PCR; TCRdb keeps only in-frame clonotypes and omits some of them. Here the sample spans fewer than 30,000 clones, 95% to 97% being singletons. Sequences were obtained from conventional CD4+ T cells sorted from PBMCs. Receptors were obtained from a human donor with AIRE deficiency. Each CDR3 is given with its conserved first and last residue. The order of the fields is clone size, V gene, D gene, J gene, CDR3 DNA, CDR3 protein. The D gene is left open where the match is weak. The size of a clone is reported for some rows only, either as once, few or many, or as a class for expanded clones.

>.|TRBV6-6|.|TRBJ2-7
TGTGCCAGCGGGAACTACCCCAGCTCCTACGAGCAGTACTTC
CASGNYPSSYEQYF
>.|TRBV6-5|.|TRBJ2-3
TGTGCCAGCATGAGGCGGGCTAGCACAGATACGCAGTATTTT
CASMRRASTDTQYF
>.|TRBV6-1|TRBD1|TRBJ2-7
TGTGCCAGCAGCGGACAGGGAGGAGGTTGGGAGCAGTACTTC
CASSGQGGGWEQYF
>.|TRBV6-1|TRBD1|TRBJ1-1
TGTGCCAGCAGGACAGGGGGGAACACTGAAGCTTTCTTT
CASRTGGNTEAFF
>once|TRBV6-1|.|TRBJ1-4
TGTGCCAGTCAAATCAAGGTTAATGAAAAACTGTTTTTT
CASQIKVNEKLFF
>.|TRBV28|.|TRBJ2-1
TGTGCCAGCAGAGCGACACTTCTGCGCTACAATGAGCAGTTCTTC
CASRATLLRYNEQFF
>once|TRBV6-6|.|TRBJ1-1
TGTGCCAGCAGATTATCCCAGATGAACACTGAAGCTTTCTTT
CASRLSQMNTEAFF
>.|TRBV18|.|TRBJ2-5
TGTGCCAGCTCACCTATAGTCCAAGAGACCCAGTACTTC
CASSPIVQETQYF
>.|TRBV2|TRBD2|TRBJ2-3
TGTGCCAGCTGGCTAGCGGGCACAGATACGCAGTATTTT
CASWLAGTDTQYF
>.|TRBV9|.|TRBJ2-1
TGTGCCAGCAGCGCCCAATCCACGAATGAGCAGTTCTTC
CASSAQSTNEQFF
>.|TRBV28|.|TRBJ2-4
TGTGCCAGCAGTTTGGACGGGATAAAAAACATTCAGTACTTC
CASSLDGIKNIQYF
>.|TRBV23-1|.|TRBJ1-1
TGCGCCAGCAGTCTCGGGAATCGGAACACTGAAGCTTTCTTT
CASSLGNRNTEAFF
>.|TRBV9|.|TRBJ1-3
TGTGCCAGCAGCGTAGAGGCAGACGCGGTAGGCTCTGGAAACACCATATATTTT
CASSVEADAVGSGNTIYF
>.|TRBV5-1|.|TRBJ2-5
TGCGCCAGCAGCTTGATGAGACCCGAGGAGACCCAGTACTTC
CASSLMRPEETQYF
>few|TRBV14|.|TRBJ2-7
TGTGCCAGCAGGGCAGACGATTCCTACGAGCAGTACTTC
CASRADDSYEQYF
>.|TRBV6-5|.|TRBJ2-7
TGTGCCAGCAGCTCCACGGGACGGAATGACGAGCAGTACTTC
CASSSTGRNDEQYF
>.|TRBV27|TRBD2|TRBJ2-2
TGTGCCAGCTCGGAATTAGCGGGAGGGCGAGCCGGGGAGCTGTTTTTT
CASSELAGGRAGELFF
>.|TRBV27|TRBD2|TRBJ2-2
TGTGCCAGCAGTACTAGCGGGAGAGCGGACACCGGGGAGCTGTTTTTT
CASSTSGRADTGELFF
>.|TRBV7-8|.|TRBJ1-5
TGTGCCAGCAGCCTGGGGGGAGATCAGCCCCAGCATTTT
CASSLGGDQPQHF
>.|TRBV2|.|TRBJ1-5
TGTGCCACCCGAGGTGACCGGGGGGGCAATCAGCCCCAGCATTTT
CATRGDRGGNQPQHF
>.|TRBV6-1|.|TRBJ2-5
TGTGCCAGCAGGGGACTGCGGGCAGGGGGGGAGACCCAGTACTTC
CASRGLRAGGETQYF
>.|TRBV19|.|TRBJ2-4
TGTGCCAGTATGAGGGATGGGCTAGCCAAAAACATTCAGTACTTC
CASMRDGLAKNIQYF
>.|TRBV7-2|TRBD2|TRBJ2-2
TGTGCCAGCAGCACGGGACTAGCGGGACCCACCGGGGAGCTGTTTTTT
CASSTGLAGPTGELFF
>.|TRBV6-5|.|TRBJ2-5
TGTGCCAGCAGGCTGGACCAGGTAAAGAAGACCCAGTACTTC
CASRLDQVKKTQYF
>.|TRBV28|TRBD1|TRBJ1-1
TGTGCCAGCAGTGGGACAGGGGGGATGAACACTGAAGCTTTCTTT
CASSGTGGMNTEAFF
>.|TRBV5-8|TRBD1|TRBJ2-5
TGTGCCAGCAGCTTGGCGGCGAAACAGGGGTTACGGGAGACCCAGTACTTC
CASSLAAKQGLRETQYF
>.|TRBV6-1|.|TRBJ1-5
TGTGCCAGCAATGAGAATAGAGGGAGCAATCAGCCCCAGCATTTT
CASNENRGSNQPQHF
>.|TRBV5-3|TRBD2|TRBJ2-2
TGTGCCAGAAGGGCGCCGGGACTAGCGGGAGGGACGAACACCGGGGAGCTGTTTTTT
CARRAPGLAGGTNTGELFF
>.|TRBV29-1|TRBD1|TRBJ2-7
TGCAGCGTTGGTAAGGGACAGCTCTACGAGCAGTACTTC
CSVGKGQLYEQYF
>.|TRBV14|TRBD1|TRBJ1-2
TGTGCCAGCAGCCAAACGGACAGGGATCGTGGCTACACCTTC
CASSQTDRDRGYTF
>.|TRBV13|.|TRBJ2-7
TGTGCCAGCAGCTTAGGGAGCTACGAGCAGTACTTC
CASSLGSYEQYF
>.|TRBV5-1|.|TRBJ2-6
TGCGCCAGCAGCTTGATTACCGGGGCGGGCTCTGGGGCCAACGTCCTGACTTTC
CASSLITGAGSGANVLTF
>.|TRBV27|TRBD2|TRBJ2-1
TGTGCCAGCAGTTTCTTGGGCGGGAGCACCAATGAGCAGTTCTTC
CASSFLGGSTNEQFF
>.|TRBV5-1|.|TRBJ2-7
TGCGCCAGCAGCTCCGGGACACCTGCTTACGAGCAGTACTTC
CASSSGTPAYEQYF
>.|TRBV29-1|TRBD2|TRBJ2-3
TGCAGCGTACTAGCGGGAGGAACAGATACGCAGTATTTT
CSVLAGGTDTQYF
>.|TRBV7-9|.|TRBJ1-6
TGTGCCAGCAGCCACTCCCAGATTAATTCACCCCTCCACTTT
CASSHSQINSPLHF
>.|TRBV18|TRBD1|TRBJ1-1
TGTGCCAGCTCACTCAGGGGGGTAGACACTGAAGCTTTCTTT
CASSLRGVDTEAFF
>.|TRBV5-8|.|TRBJ1-1
TGTGCCAGCAGCCCGTGGGGAGACGGCACTGAAGCTTTCTTT
CASSPWGDGTEAFF
>.|TRBV18|.|TRBJ2-3
TGTGCCAGCTCACGGAGCGGAGGCGGCGGGGATACGCAGTATTTT
CASSRSGGGGDTQYF
>.|TRBV28|.|TRBJ2-5
TGTGCCAGCAGTGTGATCATGGGGGTAGGCCAAGAGACCCAGTACTTC
CASSVIMGVGQETQYF
>.|TRBV5-5|.|TRBJ2-3
TGTGCCAGCAGCTTGGACGGTGTCGCCACAGATACGCAGTATTTT
CASSLDGVATDTQYF
>.|TRBV6-6|.|TRBJ1-4
TGTGCCAGCAGGCCGCAGGGACCTCCTGAAAAACTGTTTTTT
CASRPQGPPEKLFF
>.|TRBV25-1|.|TRBJ1-2
TGTGCCAGCAGAGAAGGCCCCGGGGATGGCTACACCTTC
CASREGPGDGYTF